What follows are 30 T cell receptor beta chains derived from one specimen sequenced in a study of cytomegalovirus exposure and HLA in healthy donors (dated by TCRdb to about 2017). The library was built by means of the immunoSEQ multiplex PCR assay. A mixture of 60 forward primers for TCR Vbeta segments and 13 reverse primers for TCR Jbeta segments was used in the multiplex PCR. TCRdb re-hosts the immuneACCESS table, in-frame sequences only. Its copies lack some clones; in the studies checked, an unresolved V gene accounts for under half of them, and the cause for the rest is not known. The sample yields about 160,000 clones; about two thirds were counted once. The ten largest clones capture more than 2.5% of the sample. Sequenced: PBMCs. These receptors came from a woman aged 25 to 39 in good health and CMV-seronegative.

V and J are TRBV4-1 and TRBJ2-2; perhaps TRBD1 as D (5 bases). The length of the CDR3 is 15 residues. V lost 4 bases to trimming and J lost 0 bases, with 9 bases between them. CDR1 and CDR2 (germline): MGHRA, YSYEKL. The CDR3 is CASSPKTANTGELFF. CDR3 DNA sequence: TGCGCCAGCAGCCCCAAGACAGCGAACACCGGGGAGCTGTTTTTT.

The chain is built from TRBV7-8 and TRBJ2-1; a weak D match, TRBD2 (6 bases). The CDR3 length is 18 residues. V gave up 5 bases and J gave up 3 bases, with 23 bases separating them. The V gene's germline CDR1 is SGHVS and CDR2 FQNEAQ. CDR3 amino acids: CASSPPYKLAGIYNEQFF. The CDR3 bases are TGTGCCAGCAGCCCCCCTTATAAGTTGGCGGGAATCTACAATGAGCAGTTCTTC.

This clone was observed once. V gene TRBV4-1 combines with J gene TRBJ1-2; 7 bases align to TRBD1. V lost 0 bases and J lost 5; bases outside the gene matches: 6. CDR1 is MGHRA, CDR2 YSYEKL, per germline. The CDR3 spans 15 residues. The DNA of the CDR3 is TGCGCCAGCAGCCAAGATCGAGGGGGCCTGTATGGCTACACCTTC. Protein sequence: CASSQDRGGLYGYTF.

In this sample, this clone turned up once. V usage is TRBV2 and J usage is TRBJ2-1, with 8 bases identical to TRBD2. This CDR3 comprises 13 residues. Looked up from germline, CDR1 is SNHLY and CDR2 is FYNNEI. V lost 8 bases, J lost 6 bases, and 6 bases stayed unmatched. The CDR3 loop is CASGSGVSNEQFF. As DNA, the CDR3 is TGTGCCAGCGGTAGCGGGGTCTCCAATGAGCAGTTCTTC.

The chain recombines TRBV29-1 with TRBJ2-2; 12 bases are shared with TRBD1. This CDR3 has 18 residues. CDR1 is SQVTM, CDR2 ANQGSEA, per germline. J gave up 5 bases and V 6 bases, and 16 bases lay outside the gene matches. CDR3 sequence (DNA): TGCAGCGTGGGACAGGGGGCTAGCGGGACCCCCGGGACCGGGGAGCTGTTTTTT. Its translation is CSVGQGASGTPGTGELFF.

The genes are TRBV4-1 and TRBJ1-2, with D tentatively TRBD1 (5 bases). The germline gives CDR1 MGHRA, CDR2 YSYEKL. V lost 0 bases and J lost 8, with 16 bases in between. The CDR3 is made up of 15 amino acids. In nucleotides, the CDR3 is TGCGCCAGCAGCCAAGATTTACAGGTGCCCTGGGGCTACACCTTC. Its protein is CASSQDLQVPWGYTF.

About this clone itself: Additional DNA sequences in this sample encode the identical CDR3. The chain is built from TRBV2 and TRBJ1-1; 7 bases map to TRBD1. The germline V gene has CDR1 SNHLY and CDR2 FYNNEI. The CDR3 spans 15 residues. V gave up 4 bases and J gave up 2 bases; unmatched junction bases: 7. DNA of the CDR3: TGTGCCAGCAGTGTTCACAGGGGTCTAAACACTGAAGCTTTCTTT. Protein sequence: CASSVHRGLNTEAFF.

About this clone: Other DNA variants within this sample encode the same CDR3. The chain carries TRBV7-2 and TRBJ2-3; tentatively, D is TRBD1 (6 bases). Trimming removed 5 bases at V and 1 base at J, with 13 bases between. Germline CDR1 SGHTA, CDR2 FQGNSA. This CDR3 is 15 amino acids long. DNA for the CDR3: TGTGCCAGCAGCCGTGGGACACCTCGCACAGATACGCAGTATTTT. Amino acid sequence: CASSRGTPRTDTQYF.

This chain connects TRBV6-6 to TRBJ1-1, with D possibly being TRBD1 (6 bases). This CDR3 spans 10 amino acids. V lost 5 bases and J 8 bases, leaving 6 bases between the germline ends. Germline V lookup: CDR1 MNHNY, CDR2 SVGAGI (reference sequence). Here the CDR3 DNA reads TGTGCCAGCAGTGGGGGCGAAGCTTTCTTT. Amino acids: CASSGGEAFF.

The chain combines TRBV9 with TRBJ2-1, with 9 bases lining up with TRBD2. In germline, CDR1 is SGDLS, CDR2 YYNGEE. Trimming removed 3 bases from V and 8 bases from J; junction bases left unmatched: 9. This CDR3 is 15 amino acids long. In DNA form, the CDR3 reads TGTGCCAGCAGCGAGTGGGCTAGCGGGGTCCATGAGCAGTTCTTC. Its translation is CASSEWASGVHEQFF.

V is TRBV28 and J is TRBJ2-7; TRBD2 matches at 7 bases. The CDR3 runs to 15 residues. CDR1 and CDR2 (germline): MDHEN, SYDVKM. The V segment lost 5 bases and the J segment 2 bases; nucleotides outside the gene matches: 9. In DNA, the CDR3 is TGTGCCAGCAGTCGGGGGGTCACCATAGCCTACGAGCAGTACTTC. It encodes CASSRGVTIAYEQYF. Variable domain in full (rest from reference TRBV28 and TRBJ2-7): DVKVTQSSRYLVKRTGEKVFLECVQDMDHENMFWYRQDPGLGLRLIYFSYDVKMKEKGDIPEGYSVSREKKERFSLILESASTNQTSMYLCASSRGVTIAYEQYFGPGTRLTVT.

The sample holds a few counts of this clone. The chain has TRBV28 and TRBJ1-1; TRBD1 agrees at 10 bases. Germline trimming cut 2 bases from V and 9 bases from J; bases unmatched to any gene: 12. The length of the CDR3 is 16 residues. Looked up from germline, CDR1 is MDHEN and CDR2 is SYDVKM. The CDR3 DNA reads as TGTGCCAGCAGTTTAACCGGGACAGGGGTAAAATCGAAAGCTTTCTTT. Protein sequence: CASSLTGTGVKSKAFF.

The chain is built from TRBV19 and TRBJ2-2; D might be TRBD1 (6 bases). The CDR3 runs to 13 residues. Trimming pared 5 bases from V and 5 bases from J, leaving 9 bases between. Germline V gives CDR1 LNHDA, CDR2 SQIVND (reference sequence). DNA for the CDR3: TGTGCCAGTAGTGTGCAGGGGACCGGGGAGCTGTTTTTT. Encoded protein: CASSVQGTGELFF.

The chain recombines TRBV27 with TRBJ1-5; D is unclear. The CDR3 spans 15 residues. The V and J ends lost 4 bases and 1 base respectively, with 11 bases between them. CDR1 is MNHEY, CDR2 SMNVEV, per germline (reference sequence). The CDR3 DNA sequence: TGTGCCAGCAGTTCGAGTCCGTGGAGCAATCAGCCCCAGCATTTT. Its protein product is CASSSSPWSNQPQHF.

J is TRBJ1-5 and V is TRBV6-6; maybe TRBD1 (6 bases). The V and J ends lost 5 bases and 6 bases respectively, with 14 bases between them. The CDR3 is made up of 14 amino acids. Germline V gene data show CDR1 as MNHNY and CDR2 as SVGAGI (reference sequence). The CDR3 DNA sequence: TGTGCCAGCAGTGACCAACAGGGTTTTCAGCCCCAGCATTTT. Translating gives CASSDQQGFQPQHF.

The rearrangement joins TRBV13 to TRBJ1-5, with D unclear. CDR1 PRHDT and CDR2 FYEKMQ come from the germline V gene (reference sequence). The CDR3 covers 13 residues. The ends were cut back, 4 bases at V and 1 base at J, with 5 bases in the middle. In DNA form, the CDR3 reads TGTGCCAGCAGCTCGCAGAGCAATCAGCCCCAGCATTTT. Translation gives CASSSQSNQPQHF. Full variable domain (rest looked up from reference TRBV13 and TRBJ1-5): AAGVIQSPRHLIKEKRETATLKCYPIPRHDTVYWYQQGPGQDPQFLISFYEKMQSDKGSIPDRFSAQQFSDYHSELNMSSLELGDSALYFCASSSQSNQPQHFGDGTRLSIL.

The rearrangement uses TRBV4-1 and TRBJ1-4, with a possible D match to TRBD1 (5 bases). The CDR3 totals 16 residues. Germline V CDR1 and CDR2: MGHRA, YSYEKL. V gave up 4 bases and J gave up 7 bases, with 19 bases separating them. In DNA form, the CDR3 reads TGCGCCAGCAGCCGGACCATCCAGGGCCTGAGTGAAAAACTGTTTTTT. It yields the protein CASSRTIQGLSEKLFF.

This rearrangement joins TRBV5-1 to TRBJ2-3; perhaps TRBD2 as D (7 bases). CDR1 and CDR2 from the germline V gene are SGHRS and YFSETQ. CDR3 length equals 10 residues. V was trimmed by 7 bases and J by 8 bases, leaving 8 bases between them. The CDR3 coding sequence is TGCGCCAGCCGGGGGGCTACGCAGTATTTT. Its translation is CASRGATQYF.

The chain uses TRBV28 and TRBJ1-2; 7 bases fit TRBD1. V was clipped by 5 bases and J by 8 bases; unmatched bases: 11. The V gene's germline CDR1 is MDHEN and CDR2 SYDVKM. The CDR3 contains 14 residues. In DNA form, the CDR3 reads TGTGCCAGCAGTCAAAGGGGGCTCAGAGGGGGCTACACCTTC. It is translated as CASSQRGLRGGYTF.

This chain links TRBV28 with TRBJ2-1, with a weak D call TRBD1 (5 bases). V was cut by 2 bases and J by 0 bases, with 8 bases left in between. This CDR3 has 15 amino acids. Germline V gene data show CDR1 as MDHEN and CDR2 as SYDVKM. The CDR3 nucleotides read TGTGCCAGCAGTTTAGCAGGGATCTCCTACAATGAGCAGTTCTTC. Protein sequence: CASSLAGISYNEQFF.

The chain uses TRBV19 and TRBJ2-1, with D possibly matching TRBD2 (6 bases). The CDR3 covers 16 residues. V lost 7 bases and J lost 0, with 16 bases in between. Germline loops: CDR1 LNHDA, CDR2 SQIVND (reference sequence). The DNA for the CDR3 is TGTGCCAGTACTGCAGAGCGGGCGCGCTCCTACAATGAGCAGTTCTTC. Translation gives CASTAERARSYNEQFF.

This clone appeared a few times. This chain uses TRBV18 with TRBJ1-5, with D hard to call. V lost 3 bases and J 6 bases, leaving 12 bases between the germline ends. CDR1 is KGHSH and CDR2 is LQKENI in the germline V gene. CDR3 length: 14 amino acids. DNA of the CDR3: TGTGCCAGCTCACCGGAGGGAAAAGGTCAGCCCCAGCATTTT. Amino acid sequence: CASSPEGKGQPQHF.

The chain recombines TRBV4-3 with TRBJ2-7; D may be TRBD1 (5 bases). Trimming stripped 0 bases from V and 0 bases from J, with 12 bases between. Germline V lookup: CDR1 LGHNA, CDR2 YSLEER. CDR3 size: 16 residues. This CDR3 reads CASSQDYDRDSYEQYF. The CDR3 nucleotides read TGCGCCAGCAGCCAAGACTACGACAGAGACTCCTACGAGCAGTACTTC.

The chain couples TRBV2 to TRBJ2-5, with a weak D call TRBD1 (5 bases). Germline lookup yields CDR1 SNHLY and CDR2 FYNNEI. V was trimmed by 1 base and J by 3 bases, leaving 6 bases between them. CDR3 length: 13 residues. The CDR3 nucleotides are TGTGCCAGCAGTGAAGGCAGGGAAGAGACCCAGTACTTC. This gives the protein CASSEGREETQYF.

This clone turned up a few times. This chain connects TRBV28 to TRBJ1-2; 7 positions match TRBD1. Looked up from germline, CDR1 is MDHEN and CDR2 is SYDVKM. CDR3 length: 15 amino acids. J lost 3 bases, V lost 5 bases, and 9 bases had no gene match. The CDR3 DNA follows: TGTGCCAGCAGTACTTCACCCGGGACAGACTATGGCTACACCTTC. Residues: CASSTSPGTDYGYTF.

The genes are TRBV7-2 and TRBJ2-1, with D possibly TRBD1 on 5 matching bases. Trimming removed 6 bases from V and 6 bases from J, with 18 bases in between. Looked up from germline, CDR1 is SGHTA and CDR2 is FQGNSA. The CDR3 sequence is 15 residues long. CDR3 nucleotide sequence: TGTGCCAGCAGTTCGTCCCTCGGACACAGCAATGAGCAGTTCTTC. Residues: CASSSSLGHSNEQFF.

This rearrangement joins TRBV30 to TRBJ1-4; D is ambiguous. V was pared by 2 bases and J by 6 bases, with 16 bases between. The CDR3 has 15 residues. CDR1 is GTSNPN and CDR2 is SVGIG in the germline V gene (reference sequence). The CDR3 sequence: CAWSSRRSSDEKLFF. DNA for the CDR3: TGTGCCTGGAGTTCGCGGCGAAGCTCCGATGAAAAACTGTTTTTT.

The V and J genes are TRBV29-1 and TRBJ2-7, with 10 bases lining up with TRBD1. The length of the CDR3 is 14 residues. CDR1 and CDR2 from the germline V gene are SQVTM and ANQGSEA. J gave up 4 bases and V 5 bases, and 8 bases lay outside the gene matches. Here the CDR3 reads CSVRDRGLTYEQYF. DNA for the CDR3: TGCAGCGTTAGGGACAGGGGCTTAACTTACGAGCAGTACTTC.

The chain carries TRBV2 and TRBJ1-3; 12 bases are shared with TRBD1. The CDR3 extends over 18 amino acids. Germline values: CDR1 SNHLY, CDR2 FYNNEI. V lost 6 bases to trimming and J lost 4 bases; unmatched junction nucleotides: 13. The CDR3 DNA reads TGTGCCAGCAGGCCTGGTCCGGGACAGGGGGCGCGAGGAAACACCATATATTTT. This translates into CASRPGPGQGARGNTIYF.

The rearrangement joins TRBV5-4 to TRBJ2-3, with TRBD1 matching over 7 bases. The V gene's germline CDR1 is SGHNT and CDR2 YYREEE (reference sequence). The CDR3 contains 17 residues. V dropped 4 bases and J dropped 0; count of bases not matched to a gene: 11. CDR3 amino acids: CASSPDRVRTSTDTQYF. CDR3 nucleotide sequence: TGTGCCAGCAGCCCAGACAGGGTGAGGACTAGCACAGATACGCAGTATTTT. The full variable domain, with the rest looked up from reference TRBV5-4 and TRBJ2-3, is ETGVTQSPTHLIKTRGQQVTLRCSSQSGHNTVSWYQQALGQGPQFIFQYYREEENGRGNFPPRFSGLQFPNYSSELNVNALELDDSALYLCASSPDRVRTSTDTQYFGPGTRLTVL.